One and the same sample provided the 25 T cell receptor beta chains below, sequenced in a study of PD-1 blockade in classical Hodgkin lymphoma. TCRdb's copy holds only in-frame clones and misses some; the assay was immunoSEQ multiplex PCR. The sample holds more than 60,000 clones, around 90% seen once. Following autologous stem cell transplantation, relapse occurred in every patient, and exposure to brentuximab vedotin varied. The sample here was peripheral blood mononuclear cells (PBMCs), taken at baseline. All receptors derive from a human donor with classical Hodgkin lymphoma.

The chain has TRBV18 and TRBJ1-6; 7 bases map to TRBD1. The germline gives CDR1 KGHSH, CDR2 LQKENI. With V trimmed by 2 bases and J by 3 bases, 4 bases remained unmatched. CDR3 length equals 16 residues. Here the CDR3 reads CASSPSGTVYNSPLHF. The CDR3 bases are TGTGCCAGCTCACCATCCGGGACAGTCTATAATTCACCCCTCCACTTT.

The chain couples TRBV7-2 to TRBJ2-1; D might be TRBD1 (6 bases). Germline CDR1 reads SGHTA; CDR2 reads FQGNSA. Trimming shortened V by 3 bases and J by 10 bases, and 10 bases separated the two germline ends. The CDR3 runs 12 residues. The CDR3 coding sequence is TGTGCCAGCAGCTTTGACAGGTTAGAGCAGTTCTTC. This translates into CASSFDRLEQFF.

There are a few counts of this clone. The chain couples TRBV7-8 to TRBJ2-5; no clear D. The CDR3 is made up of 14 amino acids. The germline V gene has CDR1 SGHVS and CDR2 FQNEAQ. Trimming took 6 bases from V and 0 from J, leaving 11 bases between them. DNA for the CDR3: TGTGCCAGCAGTTCGAACTACAACCAAGAGACCCAGTACTTC. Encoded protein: CASSSNYNQETQYF. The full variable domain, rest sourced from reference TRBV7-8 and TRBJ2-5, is GAGVSQSPRYKVAKRGQDVALRCDPISGHVSLFWYQQALGQGPEFLTYFQNEAQLDKSGLPSDRFFAERPEGSVSTLKIQRTQQEDSAVYLCASSSNYNQETQYFGPGTRLLVL.

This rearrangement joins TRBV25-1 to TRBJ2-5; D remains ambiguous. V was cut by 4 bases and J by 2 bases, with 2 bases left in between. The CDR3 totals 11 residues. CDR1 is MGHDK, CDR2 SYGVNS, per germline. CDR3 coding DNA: TGTGCCAGCAGTGTTCAAGAGACCCAGTACTTC. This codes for CASSVQETQYF. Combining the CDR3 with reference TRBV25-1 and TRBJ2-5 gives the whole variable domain EADIYQTPRYLVIGTGKKITLECSQTMGHDKMYWYQQDPGMELHLIHYSYGVNSTEKGDLSSESTVSRIRTEHFPLTLESARPSHTSQYLCASSVQETQYFGPGTRLLVL.

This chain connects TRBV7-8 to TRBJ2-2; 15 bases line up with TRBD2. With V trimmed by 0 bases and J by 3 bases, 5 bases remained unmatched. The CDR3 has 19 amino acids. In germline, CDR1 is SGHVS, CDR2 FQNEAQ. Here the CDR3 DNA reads TGTGCCAGCAGCTTAGCGAGGACTAGCGGGAGGGCCCACACCGGGGAGCTGTTTTTT. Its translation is CASSLARTSGRAHTGELFF. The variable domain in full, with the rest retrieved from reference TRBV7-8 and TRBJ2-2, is GAGVSQSPRYKVAKRGQDVALRCDPISGHVSLFWYQQALGQGPEFLTYFQNEAQLDKSGLPSDRFFAERPEGSVSTLKIQRTQQEDSAVYLCASSLARTSGRAHTGELFFGEGSRLTVL.

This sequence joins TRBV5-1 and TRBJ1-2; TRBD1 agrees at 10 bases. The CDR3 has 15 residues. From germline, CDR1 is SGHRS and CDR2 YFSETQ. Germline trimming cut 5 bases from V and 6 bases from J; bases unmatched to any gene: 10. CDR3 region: CASRPTGGFSNGYTF. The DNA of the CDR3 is TGCGCCAGCAGGCCGACAGGGGGCTTTAGTAATGGCTACACCTTC.

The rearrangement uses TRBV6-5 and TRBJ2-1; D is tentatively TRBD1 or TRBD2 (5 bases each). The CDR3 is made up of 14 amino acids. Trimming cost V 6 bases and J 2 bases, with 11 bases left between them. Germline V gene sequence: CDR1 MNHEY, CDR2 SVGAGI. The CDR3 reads CASRGTAPYNEQFF. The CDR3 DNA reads TGTGCCAGCAGGGGGACCGCACCCTACAATGAGCAGTTCTTC.

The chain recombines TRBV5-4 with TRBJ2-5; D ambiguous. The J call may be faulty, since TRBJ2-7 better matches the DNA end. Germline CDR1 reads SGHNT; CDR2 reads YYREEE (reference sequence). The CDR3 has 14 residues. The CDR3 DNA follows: TGTGCCAGCGGGTTTAGGGATTCAAACTACGAGCAGTACTTC. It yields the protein CASGFRDSNYEQYF.

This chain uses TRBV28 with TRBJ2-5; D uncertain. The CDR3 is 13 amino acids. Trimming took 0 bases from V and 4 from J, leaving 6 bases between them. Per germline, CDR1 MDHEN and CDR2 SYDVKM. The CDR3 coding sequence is TGTGCCAGCAGTTTATGGACACGAGAGACCCAGTACTTC. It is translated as CASSLWTRETQYF.

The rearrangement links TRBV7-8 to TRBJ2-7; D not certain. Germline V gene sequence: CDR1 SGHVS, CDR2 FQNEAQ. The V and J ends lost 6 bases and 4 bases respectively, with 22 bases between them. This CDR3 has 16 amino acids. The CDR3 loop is CASSFTLESPRYEQYF. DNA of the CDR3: TGTGCCAGCAGTTTTACCCTAGAATCTCCTAGGTACGAGCAGTACTTC.

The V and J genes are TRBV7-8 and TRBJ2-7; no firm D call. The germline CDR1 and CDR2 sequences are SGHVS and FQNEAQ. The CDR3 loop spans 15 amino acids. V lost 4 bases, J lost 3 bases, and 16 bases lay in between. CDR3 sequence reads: CASSSRPSDDYEQYF. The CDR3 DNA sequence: TGTGCCAGCAGCTCCAGGCCGTCGGATGACTACGAGCAGTACTTC.

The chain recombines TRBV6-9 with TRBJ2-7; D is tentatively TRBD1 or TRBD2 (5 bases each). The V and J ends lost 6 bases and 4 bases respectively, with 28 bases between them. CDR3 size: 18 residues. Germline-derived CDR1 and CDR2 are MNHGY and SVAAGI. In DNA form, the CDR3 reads TGTGCCAGCAGCCCAAGTCCCGGGACCTTGCAGCGGCCTTACGAGCAGTACTTC. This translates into CASSPSPGTLQRPYEQYF.

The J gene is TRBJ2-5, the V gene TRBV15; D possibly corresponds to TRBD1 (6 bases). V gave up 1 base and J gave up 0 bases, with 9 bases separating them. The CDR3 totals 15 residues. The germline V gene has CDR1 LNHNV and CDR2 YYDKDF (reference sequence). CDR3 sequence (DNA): TGTGCCACCAGCAGAGTAGGACAGAACCAAGAGACCCAGTACTTC. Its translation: CATSRVGQNQETQYF.

CDR3 sequence (DNA): TGTGCCAGCAGAGCCGGGACAGTCCTGTATGACGGCTACACCTTC. Encoded protein: CASRAGTVLYDGYTF. The V call is TRBV27, the J call TRBJ1-2; 7 bases are shared with TRBD1. This CDR3 contains 15 residues. Germline assignment: CDR1 MNHEY and CDR2 SMNVEV (reference sequence). Germline trimming cut 6 bases from V and 8 bases from J; bases unmatched to any gene: 15.

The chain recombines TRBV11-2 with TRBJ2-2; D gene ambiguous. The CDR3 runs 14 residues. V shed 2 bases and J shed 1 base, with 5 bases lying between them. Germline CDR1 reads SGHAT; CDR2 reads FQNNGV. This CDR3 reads CASSLQQNTGELFF. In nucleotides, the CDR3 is TGTGCCAGCAGCTTACAGCAGAACACCGGGGAGCTGTTTTTT.

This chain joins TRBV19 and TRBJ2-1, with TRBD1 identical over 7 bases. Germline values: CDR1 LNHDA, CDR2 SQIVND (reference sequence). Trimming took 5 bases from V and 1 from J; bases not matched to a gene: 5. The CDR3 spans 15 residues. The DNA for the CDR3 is TGTGCCAGTAGTTTGGCAGGGGGTTCCTACAATGAGCAGTTCTTC. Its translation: CASSLAGGSYNEQFF.

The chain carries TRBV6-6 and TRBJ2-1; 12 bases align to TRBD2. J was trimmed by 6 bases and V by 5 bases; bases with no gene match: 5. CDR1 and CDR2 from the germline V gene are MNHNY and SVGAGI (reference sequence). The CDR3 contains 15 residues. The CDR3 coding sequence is TGTGCCAGCAGTCCTAGCGGGGGGGCCGGCAATGAGCAGTTCTTC. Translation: CASSPSGGAGNEQFF.

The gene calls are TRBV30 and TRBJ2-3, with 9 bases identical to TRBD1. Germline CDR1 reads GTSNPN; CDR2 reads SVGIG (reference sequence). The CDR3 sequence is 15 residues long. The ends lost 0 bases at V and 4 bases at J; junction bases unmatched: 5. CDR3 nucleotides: TGTGCCTGGAGTGTAAGAAGGGACAGGGCAGATACGCAGTATTTT. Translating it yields CAWSVRRDRADTQYF.

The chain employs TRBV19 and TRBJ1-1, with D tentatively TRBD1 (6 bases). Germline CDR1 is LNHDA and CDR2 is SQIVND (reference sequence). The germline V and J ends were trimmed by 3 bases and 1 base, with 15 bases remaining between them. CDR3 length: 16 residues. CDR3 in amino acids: CASSILSGAGNTEAFF. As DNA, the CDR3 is TGTGCCAGTAGTATTCTTTCAGGGGCCGGGAACACTGAAGCTTTCTTT.

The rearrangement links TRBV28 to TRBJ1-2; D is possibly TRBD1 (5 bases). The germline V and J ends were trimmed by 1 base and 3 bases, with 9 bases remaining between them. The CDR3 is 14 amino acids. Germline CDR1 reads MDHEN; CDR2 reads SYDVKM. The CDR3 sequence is CASSLSQDYYGYTF. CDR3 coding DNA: TGTGCCAGCAGTTTATCACAGGATTACTATGGCTACACCTTC.

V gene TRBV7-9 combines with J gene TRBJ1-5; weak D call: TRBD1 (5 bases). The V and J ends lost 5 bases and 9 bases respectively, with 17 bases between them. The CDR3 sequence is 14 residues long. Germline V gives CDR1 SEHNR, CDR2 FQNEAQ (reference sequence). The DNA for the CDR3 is TGTGCCAGCAGCCCAGGAGGAGGGGCCATGCCCCAGCATTTT. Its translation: CASSPGGGAMPQHF.

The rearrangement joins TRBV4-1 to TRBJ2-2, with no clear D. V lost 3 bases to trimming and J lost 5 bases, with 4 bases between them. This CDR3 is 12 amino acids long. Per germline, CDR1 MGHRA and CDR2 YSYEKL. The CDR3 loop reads CASSHLTGELFF. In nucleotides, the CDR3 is TGCGCCAGCAGCCACCTGACCGGGGAGCTGTTTTTT.

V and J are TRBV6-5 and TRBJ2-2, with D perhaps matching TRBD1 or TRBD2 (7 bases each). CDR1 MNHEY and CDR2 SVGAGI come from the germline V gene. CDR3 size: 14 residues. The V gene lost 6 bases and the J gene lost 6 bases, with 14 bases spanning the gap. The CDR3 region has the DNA TGTGCCAGCAGGAAGACAGGGAGGGCCGGGGAGCTGTTTTTT. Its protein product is CASRKTGRAGELFF.

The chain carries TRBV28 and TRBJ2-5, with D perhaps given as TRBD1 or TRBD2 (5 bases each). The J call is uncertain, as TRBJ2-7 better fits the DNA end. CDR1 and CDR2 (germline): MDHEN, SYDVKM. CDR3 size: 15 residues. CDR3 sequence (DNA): TGTGCCAGCAAACTACCGGGACGTCCGTCCTACGAGCAGTACTTC. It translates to CASKLPGRPSYEQYF.

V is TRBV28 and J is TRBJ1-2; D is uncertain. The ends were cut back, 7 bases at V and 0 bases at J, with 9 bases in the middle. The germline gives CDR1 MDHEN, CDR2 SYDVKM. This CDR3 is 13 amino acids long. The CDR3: CASTDYTNYGYTF. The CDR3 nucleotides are TGTGCCAGCACCGATTATACTAACTATGGCTACACCTTC.